A single sample gave rise to the 3 T cell receptor beta chains below, sequenced in a study of blood T cell repertoires in COVID-19. The table came from immunoSEQ multiplex PCR; TCRdb's copy has only in-frame clones and leaves some out. The table has about 120,000 clones, around three quarters seen once. The sequenced sample consisted of peripheral blood. These receptors were taken from a woman of 80 years or more with acute or convalescent COVID-19.

Written as DNA, the CDR3 is TGTGCCAGCAGTTCGAGCGTACCCGTCGGCCGCTACACCTTC. Its protein is CASSSSVPVGRYTF. The rearrangement uses TRBV27 and TRBJ1-2; no reliable D call. Germline values: CDR1 MNHEY, CDR2 SMNVEV (reference sequence). V lost 4 bases, J lost 9 bases, and 18 bases lay in between. The CDR3 covers 14 residues.

This clone appeared once. The chain recombines TRBV5-1 with TRBJ1-2; possibly TRBD1 for D (6 bases). Trimming removed 0 bases from V and 3 bases from J, with 12 bases in between. Germline CDR1 reads SGHRS; CDR2 reads YFSETQ. CDR3 length: 15 amino acids. CDR3 in amino acids: CASSLAGGGDYGYTF. CDR3 coding DNA: TGCGCCAGCAGCTTGGCGGGGGGCGGTGACTATGGCTACACCTTC. Full variable domain (remainder filled in from reference TRBV5-1 and TRBJ1-2): KAGVTQTPRYLIKTRGQQVTLSCSPISGHRSVSWYQQTPGQGLQFLFEYFSETQRNKGNFPGRFSGRQFSNSRSEMNVSTLELGDSALYLCASSLAGGGDYGYTFGSGTRLTVV.

The chain uses TRBV27 and TRBJ2-5, with TRBD2 matching 8 bases. The CDR3 totals 14 residues. Germline assignment: CDR1 MNHEY and CDR2 SMNVEV (reference sequence). Trimming took 5 bases from V and 4 from J; bases not matched to a gene: 6. The CDR3 spells CASSHGTSGETQYF. The CDR3 coding sequence is TGTGCCAGCAGTCACGGGACTAGTGGAGAGACCCAGTACTTC.